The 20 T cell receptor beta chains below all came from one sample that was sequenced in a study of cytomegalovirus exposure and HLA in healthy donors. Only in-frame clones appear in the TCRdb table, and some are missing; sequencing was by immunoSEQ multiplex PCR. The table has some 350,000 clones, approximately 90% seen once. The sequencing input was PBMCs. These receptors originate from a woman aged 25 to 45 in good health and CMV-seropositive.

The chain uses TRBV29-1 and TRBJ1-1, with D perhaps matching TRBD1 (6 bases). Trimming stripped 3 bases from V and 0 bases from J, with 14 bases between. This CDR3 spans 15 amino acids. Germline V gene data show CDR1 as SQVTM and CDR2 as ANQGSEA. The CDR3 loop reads CSVDAGGGMNTEAFF. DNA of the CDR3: TGCAGCGTTGACGCCGGGGGCGGGATGAACACTGAAGCTTTCTTT.

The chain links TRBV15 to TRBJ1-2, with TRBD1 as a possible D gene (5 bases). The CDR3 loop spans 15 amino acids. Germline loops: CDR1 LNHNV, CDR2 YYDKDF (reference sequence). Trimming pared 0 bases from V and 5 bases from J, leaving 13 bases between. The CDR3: CATSRDRAGVYGYTF. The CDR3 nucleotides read TGTGCCACCAGCAGAGACAGGGCCGGAGTATATGGCTACACCTTC.

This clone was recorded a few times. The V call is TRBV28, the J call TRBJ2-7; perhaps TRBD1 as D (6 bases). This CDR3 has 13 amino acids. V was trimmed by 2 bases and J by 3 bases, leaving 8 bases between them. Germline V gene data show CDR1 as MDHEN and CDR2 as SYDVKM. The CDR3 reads CASSLGGRYEQYF. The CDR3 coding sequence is TGTGCCAGCAGTTTAGGGGGCCGCTACGAGCAGTACTTC.

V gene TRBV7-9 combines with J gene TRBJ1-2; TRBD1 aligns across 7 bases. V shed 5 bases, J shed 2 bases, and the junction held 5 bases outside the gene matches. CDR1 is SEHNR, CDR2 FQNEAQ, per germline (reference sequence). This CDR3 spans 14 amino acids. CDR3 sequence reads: CASSPRQGNYGYTF. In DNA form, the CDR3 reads TGTGCCAGCAGCCCACGACAGGGAAACTATGGCTACACCTTC. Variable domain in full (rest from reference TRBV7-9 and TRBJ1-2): DTGVSQNPRHKITKRGQNVTFRCDPISEHNRLYWYRQTLGQGPEFLTYFQNEAQLEKSRLLSDRFSAERPKGSFSTLEIQRTEQGDSAMYLCASSPRQGNYGYTFGSGTRLTVV.

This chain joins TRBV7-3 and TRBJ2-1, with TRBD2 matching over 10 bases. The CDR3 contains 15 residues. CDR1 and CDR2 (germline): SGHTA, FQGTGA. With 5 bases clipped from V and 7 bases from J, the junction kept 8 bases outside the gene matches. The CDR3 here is CASSPQSGGANEQFF. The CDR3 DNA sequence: TGTGCCAGCAGCCCCCAAAGCGGGGGGGCTAATGAGCAGTTCTTC. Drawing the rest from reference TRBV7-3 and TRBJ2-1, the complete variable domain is GAGVSQTPSNKVTEKGKYVELRCDPISGHTALYWYRQSLGQGPEFLIYFQGTGAADDSGLPNDRFFAVRPEGSVSTLKIQRTERGDSAVYLCASSPQSGGANEQFFGPGTRLTVL.

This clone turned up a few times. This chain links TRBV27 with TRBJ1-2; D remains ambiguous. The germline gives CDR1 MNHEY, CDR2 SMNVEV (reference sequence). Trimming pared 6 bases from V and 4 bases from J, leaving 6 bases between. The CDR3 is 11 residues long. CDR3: CASRDGYGYTF. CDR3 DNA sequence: TGTGCCAGCAGGGACGGCTATGGCTACACCTTC.

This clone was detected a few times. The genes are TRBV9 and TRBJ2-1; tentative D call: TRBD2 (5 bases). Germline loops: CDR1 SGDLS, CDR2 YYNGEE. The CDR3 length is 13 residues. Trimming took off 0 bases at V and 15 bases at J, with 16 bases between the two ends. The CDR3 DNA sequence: TGTGCCAGCAGCGTAGAGGGAGCCCCGCCGCCGTTCTTC. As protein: CASSVEGAPPPFF. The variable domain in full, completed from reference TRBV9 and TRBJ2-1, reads DSGVTQTPKHLITATGQRVTLRCSPRSGDLSVYWYQQSLDQGLQFLIQYYNGEERAKGNILERFSAQQFPDLHSELNLSSLELGDSALYFCASSVEGAPPPFFGPGTRLTVL.

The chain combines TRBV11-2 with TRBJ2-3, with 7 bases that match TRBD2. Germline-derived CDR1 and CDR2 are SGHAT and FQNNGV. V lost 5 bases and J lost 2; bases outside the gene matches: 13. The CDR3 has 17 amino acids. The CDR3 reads CASSLQHGGRYTDTQYF. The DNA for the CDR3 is TGTGCCAGCAGCCTACAACATGGCGGGAGATACACAGATACGCAGTATTTT.

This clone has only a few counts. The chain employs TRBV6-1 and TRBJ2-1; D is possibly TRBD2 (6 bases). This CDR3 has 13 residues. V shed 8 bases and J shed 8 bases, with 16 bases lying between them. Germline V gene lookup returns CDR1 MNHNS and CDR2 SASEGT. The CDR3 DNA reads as TGTGCCAGCCGGGGGAGGCCCCAACATGAGCAGTTCTTC. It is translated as CASRGRPQHEQFF.

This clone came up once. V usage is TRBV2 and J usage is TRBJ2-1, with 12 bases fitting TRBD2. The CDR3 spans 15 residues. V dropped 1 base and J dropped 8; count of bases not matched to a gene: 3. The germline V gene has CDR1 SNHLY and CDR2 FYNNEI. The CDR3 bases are TGTGCCAGCAGTGAAGGACTAGCGGGAGTGGATGAGCAGTTCTTC. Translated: CASSEGLAGVDEQFF.

The CDR3 loop reads CASSQDLGLAASYEQYF. CDR3 nucleotide sequence: TGCGCCAGCAGCCAAGATCTCGGACTAGCGGCCAGCTACGAGCAGTACTTC. This chain connects TRBV4-3 to TRBJ2-7; 10 nucleotides line up with TRBD2. Germline lookup yields CDR1 LGHNA and CDR2 YSLEER. Trimming took 0 bases from V and 3 from J; bases not matched to a gene: 8. The CDR3 has 17 residues.

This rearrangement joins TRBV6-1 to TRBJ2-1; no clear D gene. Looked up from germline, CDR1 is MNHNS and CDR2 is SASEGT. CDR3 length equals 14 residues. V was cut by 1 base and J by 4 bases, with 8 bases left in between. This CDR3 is CASSEEGGYNEQFF. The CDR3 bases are TGTGCCAGCAGTGAAGAGGGTGGGTACAATGAGCAGTTCTTC.

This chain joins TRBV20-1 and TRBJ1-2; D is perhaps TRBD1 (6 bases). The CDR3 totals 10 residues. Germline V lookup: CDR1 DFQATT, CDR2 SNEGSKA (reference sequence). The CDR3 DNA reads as TGCAGACCTCAGGGGTATGGCTACACCTTC. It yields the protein CRPQGYGYTF.

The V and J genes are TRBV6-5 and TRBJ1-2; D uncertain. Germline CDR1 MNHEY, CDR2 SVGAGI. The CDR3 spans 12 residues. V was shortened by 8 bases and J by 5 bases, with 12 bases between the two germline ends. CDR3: CASSDWKYGYTF. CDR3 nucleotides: TGTGCCAGCTCTGACTGGAAGTATGGCTACACCTTC.

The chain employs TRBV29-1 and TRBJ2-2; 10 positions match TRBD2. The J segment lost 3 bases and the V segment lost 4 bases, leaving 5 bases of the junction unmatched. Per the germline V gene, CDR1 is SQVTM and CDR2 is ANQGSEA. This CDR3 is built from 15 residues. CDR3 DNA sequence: TGCAGCGTTGCTCTAGCGGGAGTGGACACCGGGGAGCTGTTTTTT. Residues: CSVALAGVDTGELFF.

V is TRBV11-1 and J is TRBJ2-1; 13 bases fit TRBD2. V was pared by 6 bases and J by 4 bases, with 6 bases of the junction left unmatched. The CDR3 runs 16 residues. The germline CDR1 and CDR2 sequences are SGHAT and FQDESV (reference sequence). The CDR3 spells CASRLGLAGTYNEQFF. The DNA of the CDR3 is TGTGCCAGCAGATTGGGACTAGCGGGAACGTACAATGAGCAGTTCTTC.

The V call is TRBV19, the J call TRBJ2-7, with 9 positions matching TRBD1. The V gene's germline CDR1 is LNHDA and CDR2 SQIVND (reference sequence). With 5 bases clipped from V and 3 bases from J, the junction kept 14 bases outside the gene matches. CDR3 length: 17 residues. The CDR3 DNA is TGTGCCAGTAGTCCACAAACGCCGGGACAGGGCTACTACGAGCAGTACTTC. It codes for CASSPQTPGQGYYEQYF.

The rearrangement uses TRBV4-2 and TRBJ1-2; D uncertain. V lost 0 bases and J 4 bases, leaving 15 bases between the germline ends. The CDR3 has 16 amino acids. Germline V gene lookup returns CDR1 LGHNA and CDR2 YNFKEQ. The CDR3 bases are TGTGCCAGCAGCCAAGATCTGGGTCGAGGAAGCTATGGCTACACCTTC. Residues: CASSQDLGRGSYGYTF.

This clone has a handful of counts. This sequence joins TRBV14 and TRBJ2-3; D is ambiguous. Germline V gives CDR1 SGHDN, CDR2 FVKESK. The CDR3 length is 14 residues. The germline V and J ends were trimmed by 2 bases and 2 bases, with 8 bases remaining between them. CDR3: CASSQPRHTDTQYF. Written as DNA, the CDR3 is TGTGCCAGCAGCCAACCACGGCACACAGATACGCAGTATTTT.

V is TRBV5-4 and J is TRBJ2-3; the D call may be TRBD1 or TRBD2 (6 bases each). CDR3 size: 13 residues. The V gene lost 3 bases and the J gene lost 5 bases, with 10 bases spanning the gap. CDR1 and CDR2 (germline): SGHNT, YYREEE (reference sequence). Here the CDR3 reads CASSSGGLDTQYF. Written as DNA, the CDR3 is TGTGCCAGCAGCTCCGGGGGCCTAGATACGCAGTATTTT.